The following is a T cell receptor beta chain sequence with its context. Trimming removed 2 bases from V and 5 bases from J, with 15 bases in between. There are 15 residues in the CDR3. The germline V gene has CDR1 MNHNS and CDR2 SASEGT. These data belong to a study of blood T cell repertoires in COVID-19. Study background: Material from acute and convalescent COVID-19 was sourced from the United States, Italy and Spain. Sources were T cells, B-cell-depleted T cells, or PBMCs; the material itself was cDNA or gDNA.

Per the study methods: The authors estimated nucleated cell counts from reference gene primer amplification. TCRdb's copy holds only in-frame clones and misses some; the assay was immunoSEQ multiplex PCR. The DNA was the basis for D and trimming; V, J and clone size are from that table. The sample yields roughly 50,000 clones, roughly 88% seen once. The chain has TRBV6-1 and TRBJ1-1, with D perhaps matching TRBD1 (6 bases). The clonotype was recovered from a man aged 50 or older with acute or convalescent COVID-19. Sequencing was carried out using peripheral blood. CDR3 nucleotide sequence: TGTGCCAGCAGTGAAAAGGGGGAAGGGTGGACTGAAGCTTTCTTT. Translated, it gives CASSEKGEGWTEAFF.